These 11 T cell receptor beta chains were all obtained from the same sample, sequenced in a study of T-cell memory formation after mild COVID-19. TCRdb re-called the 5' RACE reads through MiXCR, storing one row per CDR3 protein. The sample has about 340,000 distinct CDR3 sequences; 15% to 20% are singletons. What was sequenced was PBMCs or a T cell subset sorted from them (not recorded which). The receptors originated from a man between 18 and 35 years old who had mild COVID-19 (a few samples of this study predate the infection). Cell type and time point are not known.

This clonotype was recorded only once. The rearrangement uses TRBV7-2 and TRBJ2-7, with 8 bases lining up with TRBD2. CDR1 is SGHTA and CDR2 is FQGNSA in the germline V gene. J lost 0 bases, V lost 0 bases, and 7 bases had no gene match. This CDR3 contains 17 residues. For the CDR3, the DNA is TGTGCCAGCAGCTTAGCGAGGGGACTAGAGGGCTCCTACGAGCAGTACTTC. Translating gives CASSLARGLEGSYEQYF.

The V gene is TRBV12-3 or TRBV12-4, the J gene TRBJ1-2; D is undetermined. The CDR3 is made up of 13 amino acids. The V end lost 7 bases, the J end lost 7 bases, and 16 bases lay between the germline ends. CDR3 protein: CASNPDGIVGYTF. The CDR3 DNA sequence: TGTGCCAGCAACCCGGACGGGATCGTTGGCTACACCTTC.

This clonotype was observed a handful of times. This chain joins TRBV27 and TRBJ2-7, with TRBD1 matching 10 bases. The CDR3 has 13 amino acids. Germline V gives CDR1 MNHEY, CDR2 SMNVEV (reference sequence). The J segment lost 5 bases and the V segment lost 8 bases, leaving 6 bases of the junction unmatched. CDR3 in amino acids: CASRPGQGNEQYF. The DNA for the CDR3 is TGTGCCAGCCGACCGGGACAGGGGAACGAGCAGTACTTC.

This clonotype was detected a few times. The gene calls are TRBV12-3 or TRBV12-4 and TRBJ1-5; D ambiguous. This CDR3 is 16 amino acids long. The V end lost 6 bases, the J end lost 3 bases, and 18 bases lay between the germline ends. The CDR3 is CASSKAVSGDNQPQHF. DNA for the CDR3: TGTGCCAGCAGCAAGGCGGTATCAGGAGACAATCAGCCCCAGCATTTT.

This clonotype has a count of ten or more. This chain joins TRBV6-5 and TRBJ1-6; 8 bases match TRBD1. Losses at the gene ends were 6 bases for V and 2 bases for J; bases not matched to a gene: 0. Per the germline V gene, CDR1 is MNHEY and CDR2 is SVGAGI. This CDR3 contains 14 residues. Here the CDR3 reads CASRDRAYNSPLHF. The CDR3 DNA is TGTGCCAGCAGGGACAGGGCCTATAATTCACCCCTCCACTTT.

This clonotype has at least ten counts. The V call is TRBV20-1, the J call TRBJ1-5; TRBD1 might be the D (5 bases). Germline CDR1 reads DFQATT; CDR2 reads SNEGSKA (reference sequence). The V end was cut by 0 bases, the J end by 4 bases, with 7 bases between. This CDR3 spans 13 amino acids. DNA for the CDR3: TGCAGTGCTAGAGAGTCAGGGAATCAGCCCCAGCATTTT. Amino acid sequence: CSARESGNQPQHF.

The chain joins TRBV11-3 to TRBJ2-5, with a possible D match to TRBD1 (5 bases). CDR1 and CDR2 from the germline V gene are SGHNT and YENEEA. This CDR3 has 14 amino acids. Trimming cost V 1 base and J 0 bases, with 6 bases left between them. Here the CDR3 DNA reads TGTGCCAGCAGCTTAGCAGGGTACCAAGAGACCCAGTACTTC. Its protein is CASSLAGYQETQYF.

This chain joins TRBV6-2 or TRBV6-3 and TRBJ2-7; D perhaps matches TRBD2 (5 bases). Per the germline V gene, CDR1 is MNHEY and CDR2 is SVGEGT. V lost 2 bases to trimming and J lost 0 bases, with 8 bases between them. CDR3 length: 14 residues. The CDR3 DNA reads as TGTGCCAGCAGTTACAGGACTTACTCCTACGAGCAGTACTTC. Protein sequence: CASSYRTYSYEQYF.

This clonotype was detected a few times. This sequence joins TRBV23-1 and TRBJ2-4; 8 bases match TRBD1. TRBV23-1 is treated as an ORF (open reading frame) with a function not yet certain. This CDR3 region has 14 residues. The trim removed 7 bases at V and 9 bases at J, leaving 11 bases unmatched. CDR3 residues: CASTLGQGRGIQYF. The CDR3 DNA follows: TGCGCCAGCACTCTCGGACAGGGACGGGGCATTCAGTACTTC.

This rearrangement joins TRBV14 to TRBJ2-2; TRBD1 might be the D (6 bases). The CDR3 length is 17 residues. The germline CDR1 and CDR2 sequences are SGHDN and FVKESK. Between the trimmed V and J ends, which lost 0 bases and 4 bases, there was a span of 15 bases. The CDR3 DNA is TGTGCCAGCAGCCAAGAGGGGACAAGGGCGAGCACCGGGGAGCTGTTTTTT. It encodes CASSQEGTRASTGELFF.

The chain employs TRBV6-1 and TRBJ2-1, with TRBD1 identical over 11 bases. The germline V gene has CDR1 MNHNS and CDR2 SASEGT. The CDR3 is made up of 15 amino acids. J lost 5 bases, V lost 3 bases, and 3 bases had no gene match. The DNA of the CDR3 is TGTGCCAGCAGTGAGGACAGGGGGCACCACAATGAGCAGTTCTTC. It yields the protein CASSEDRGHHNEQFF.